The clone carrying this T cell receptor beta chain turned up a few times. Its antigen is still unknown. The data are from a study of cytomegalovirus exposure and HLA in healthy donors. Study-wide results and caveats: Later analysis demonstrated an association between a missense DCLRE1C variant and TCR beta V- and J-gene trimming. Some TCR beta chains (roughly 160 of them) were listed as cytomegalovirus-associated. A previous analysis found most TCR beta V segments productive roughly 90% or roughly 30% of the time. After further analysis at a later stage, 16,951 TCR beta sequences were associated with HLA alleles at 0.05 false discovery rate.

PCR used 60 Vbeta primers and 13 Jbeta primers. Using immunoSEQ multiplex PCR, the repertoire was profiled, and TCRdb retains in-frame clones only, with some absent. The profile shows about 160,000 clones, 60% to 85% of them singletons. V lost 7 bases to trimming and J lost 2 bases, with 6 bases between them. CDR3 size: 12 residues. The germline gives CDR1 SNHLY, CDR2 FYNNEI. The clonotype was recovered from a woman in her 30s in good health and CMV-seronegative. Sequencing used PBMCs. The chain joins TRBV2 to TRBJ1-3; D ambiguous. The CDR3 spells CASNLPGNTIYF. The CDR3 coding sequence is TGTGCCAGCAACCTACCTGGAAACACCATATATTTT. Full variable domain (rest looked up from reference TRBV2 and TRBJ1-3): EPEVTQTPSHQVTQMGQEVILRCVPISNHLYFYWYRQILGQKVEFLVSFYNNEISEKSEIFDDQFSVERPDGSNFTLKIRSTKLEDSAMYFCASNLPGNTIYFGEGSWLTVV.